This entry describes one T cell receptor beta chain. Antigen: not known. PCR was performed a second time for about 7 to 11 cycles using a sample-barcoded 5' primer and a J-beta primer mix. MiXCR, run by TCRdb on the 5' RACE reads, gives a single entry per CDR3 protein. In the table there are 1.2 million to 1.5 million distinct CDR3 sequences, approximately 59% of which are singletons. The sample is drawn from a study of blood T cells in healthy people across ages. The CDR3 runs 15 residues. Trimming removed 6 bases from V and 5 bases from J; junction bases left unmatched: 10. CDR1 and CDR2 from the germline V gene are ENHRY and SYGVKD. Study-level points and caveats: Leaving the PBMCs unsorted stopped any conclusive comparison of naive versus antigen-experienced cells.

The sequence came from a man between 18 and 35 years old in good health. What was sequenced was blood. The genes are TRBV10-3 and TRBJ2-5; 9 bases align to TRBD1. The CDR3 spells CAISKDRGEWETQYF. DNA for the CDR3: TGTGCCATCAGCAAGGACAGGGGTGAATGGGAGACCCAGTACTTC.